This T cell receptor beta chain was sequenced for a study of radiotherapy plus CTLA-4 blockade in lung cancer. Study-level information: An objective response was seen in 15% to 20% of patients, and disease control in 31%.

Clones were sequenced by immunoSEQ multiplex PCR, and TCRdb holds only the in-frame ones, with some missing. The sample carries 25,000 to 35,000 clones, 80% to 90% recorded once. A word on this clone: Its cognate antigen is unknown.

General observations from the study: Radiotherapy was combined with ipilimumab, and tumor-derived TCR clones then expanded in blood.

CTLA-4 blockade using ipilimumab, together with focal radiation, was received by patients with chemo-refractory metastatic non-small-cell lung cancer. The receptor's source is a human donor with non-small cell lung cancer that progressed on radiotherapy plus ipilimumab. Source: peripheral blood, taken from a patient treated with radiotherapy plus ipilimumab.

In DNA form, the CDR3 reads TGTGCCAGTAGTATAGTCGGGGGGATGGAGACCCAGTACTTC. Amino acids: CASSIVGGMETQYF. The rearrangement uses TRBV19 and TRBJ2-5; 7 bases map to TRBD2. The J segment lost 5 bases and the V segment lost 1 base, leaving 4 bases of the junction unmatched. Per germline, CDR1 LNHDA and CDR2 SQIVND (reference sequence). This CDR3 comprises 14 residues.